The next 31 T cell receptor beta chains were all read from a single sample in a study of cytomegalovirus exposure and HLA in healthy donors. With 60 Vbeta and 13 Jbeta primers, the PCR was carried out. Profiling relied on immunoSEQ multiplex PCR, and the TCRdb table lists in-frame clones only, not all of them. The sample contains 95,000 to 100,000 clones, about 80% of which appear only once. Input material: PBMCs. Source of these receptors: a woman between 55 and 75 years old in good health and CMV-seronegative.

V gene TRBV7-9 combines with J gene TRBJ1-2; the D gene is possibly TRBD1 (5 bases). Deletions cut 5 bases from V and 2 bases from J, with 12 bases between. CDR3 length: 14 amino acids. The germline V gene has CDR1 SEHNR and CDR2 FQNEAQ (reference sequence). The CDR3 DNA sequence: TGTGCCAGCAGCATTAACGGGGGAAACTATGGCTACACCTTC. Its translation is CASSINGGNYGYTF.

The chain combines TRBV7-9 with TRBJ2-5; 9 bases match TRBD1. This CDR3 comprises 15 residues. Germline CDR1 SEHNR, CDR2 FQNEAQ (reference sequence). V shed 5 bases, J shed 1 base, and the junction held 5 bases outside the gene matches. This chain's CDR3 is CASSPRDRAQETQYF. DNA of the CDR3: TGTGCCAGCAGCCCCCGGGACAGGGCCCAAGAGACCCAGTACTTC.

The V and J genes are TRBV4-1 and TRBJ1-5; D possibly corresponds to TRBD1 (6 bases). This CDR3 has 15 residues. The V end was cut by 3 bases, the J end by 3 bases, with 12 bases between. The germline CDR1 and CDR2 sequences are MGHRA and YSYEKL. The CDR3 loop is CASSHPGQPNQPQHF. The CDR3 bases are TGCGCCAGCAGCCACCCTGGACAGCCCAATCAGCCCCAGCATTTT.

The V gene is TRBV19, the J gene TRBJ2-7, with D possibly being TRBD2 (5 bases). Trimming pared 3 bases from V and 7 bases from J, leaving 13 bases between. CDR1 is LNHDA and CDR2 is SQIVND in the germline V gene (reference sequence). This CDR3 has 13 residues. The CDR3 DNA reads TGTGCCAGTAGTATGGAGGTCCAAAGGGAGCAGTACTTC. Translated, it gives CASSMEVQREQYF.

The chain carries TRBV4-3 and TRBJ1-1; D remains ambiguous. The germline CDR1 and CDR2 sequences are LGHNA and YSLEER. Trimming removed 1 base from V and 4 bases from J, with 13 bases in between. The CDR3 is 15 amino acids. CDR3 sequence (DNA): TGCGCCAGCAGCCAAGCATTCGGGATTTCCACTGAAGCTTTCTTT. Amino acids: CASSQAFGISTEAFF.

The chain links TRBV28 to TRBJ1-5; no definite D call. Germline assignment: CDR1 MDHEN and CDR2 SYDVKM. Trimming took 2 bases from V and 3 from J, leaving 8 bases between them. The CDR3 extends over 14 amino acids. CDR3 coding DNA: TGTGCCAGCAGTTTAGGGCAAACCAATCAGCCCCAGCATTTT. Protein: CASSLGQTNQPQHF. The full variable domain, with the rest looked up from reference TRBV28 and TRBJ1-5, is DVKVTQSSRYLVKRTGEKVFLECVQDMDHENMFWYRQDPGLGLRLIYFSYDVKMKEKGDIPEGYSVSREKKERFSLILESASTNQTSMYLCASSLGQTNQPQHFGDGTRLSIL.

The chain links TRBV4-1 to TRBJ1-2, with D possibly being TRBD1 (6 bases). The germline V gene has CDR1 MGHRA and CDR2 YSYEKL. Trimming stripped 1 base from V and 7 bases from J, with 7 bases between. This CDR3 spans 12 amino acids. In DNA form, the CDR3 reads TGCGCCAGCAGCCAAGCCAGGGGTGGCTACACCTTC. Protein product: CASSQARGGYTF.

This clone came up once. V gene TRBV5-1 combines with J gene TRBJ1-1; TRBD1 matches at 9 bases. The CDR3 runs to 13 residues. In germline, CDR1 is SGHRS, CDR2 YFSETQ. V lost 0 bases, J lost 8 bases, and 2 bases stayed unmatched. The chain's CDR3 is CASSLAGQGEAFF. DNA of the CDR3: TGCGCCAGCAGCTTGGCTGGACAGGGGGAAGCTTTCTTT.

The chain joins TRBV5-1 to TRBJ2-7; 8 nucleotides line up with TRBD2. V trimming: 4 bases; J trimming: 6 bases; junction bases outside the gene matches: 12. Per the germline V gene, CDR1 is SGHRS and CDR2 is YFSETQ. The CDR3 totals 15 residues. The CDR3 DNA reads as TGCGCCAGCAGCGACTTTCCCGGGACTAGTGCCGAGCAGTACTTC. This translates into CASSDFPGTSAEQYF.

The CDR3 region is CASSLGGGARTDTQYF. The CDR3 DNA reads as TGTGCCAGCAGCTTAGGCGGGGGGGCACGCACAGATACGCAGTATTTT. V usage is TRBV11-3 and J usage is TRBJ2-3; 9 positions match TRBD2. Germline V gene sequence: CDR1 SGHNT, CDR2 YENEEA. V gave up 1 base and J gave up 1 base; unmatched junction bases: 3. This CDR3 comprises 16 residues.

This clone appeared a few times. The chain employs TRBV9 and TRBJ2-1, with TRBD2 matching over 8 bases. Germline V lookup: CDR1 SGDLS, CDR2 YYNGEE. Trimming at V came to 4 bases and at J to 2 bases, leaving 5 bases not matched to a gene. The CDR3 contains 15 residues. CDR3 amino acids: CASSSSGSPYNEQFF. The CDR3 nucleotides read TGTGCCAGCAGCTCAAGCGGGAGCCCCTACAATGAGCAGTTCTTC. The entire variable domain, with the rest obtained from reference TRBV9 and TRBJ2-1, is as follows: DSGVTQTPKHLITATGQRVTLRCSPRSGDLSVYWYQQSLDQGLQFLIQYYNGEERAKGNILERFSAQQFPDLHSELNLSSLELGDSALYFCASSSSGSPYNEQFFGPGTRLTVL.

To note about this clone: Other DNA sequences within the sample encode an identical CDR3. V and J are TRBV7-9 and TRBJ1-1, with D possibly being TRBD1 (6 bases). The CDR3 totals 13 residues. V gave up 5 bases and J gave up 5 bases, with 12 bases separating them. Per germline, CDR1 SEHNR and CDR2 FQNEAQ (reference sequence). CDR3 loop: CASSLGGGTEAFF. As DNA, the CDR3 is TGTGCCAGCAGCCTAGGGGGAGGAACTGAAGCTTTCTTT.

Here the CDR3 reads CASSSGASWVTETQYF. For the CDR3, the DNA is TGTGCCAGCAGCTCCGGAGCTAGTTGGGTGACGGAGACCCAGTACTTC. The chain is built from TRBV5-4 and TRBJ2-5; D is unclear. Germline V gene data show CDR1 as SGHNT and CDR2 as YYREEE (reference sequence). Trimming shortened V by 3 bases and J by 5 bases, and 20 bases separated the two germline ends. This CDR3 comprises 16 residues.

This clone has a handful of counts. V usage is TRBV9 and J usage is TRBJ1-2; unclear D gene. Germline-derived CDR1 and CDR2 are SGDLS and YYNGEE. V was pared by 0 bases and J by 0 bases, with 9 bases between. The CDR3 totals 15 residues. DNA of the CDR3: TGTGCCAGCAGCGTAGGGCCGATCTCTAACTATGGCTACACCTTC. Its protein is CASSVGPISNYGYTF.

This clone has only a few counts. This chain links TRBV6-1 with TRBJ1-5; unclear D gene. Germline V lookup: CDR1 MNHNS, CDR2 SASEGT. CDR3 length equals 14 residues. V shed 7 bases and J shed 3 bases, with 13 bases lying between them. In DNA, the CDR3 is TGTGCCAGCAAGTTCAGGACTTACAATCAGCCCCAGCATTTT. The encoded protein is CASKFRTYNQPQHF.

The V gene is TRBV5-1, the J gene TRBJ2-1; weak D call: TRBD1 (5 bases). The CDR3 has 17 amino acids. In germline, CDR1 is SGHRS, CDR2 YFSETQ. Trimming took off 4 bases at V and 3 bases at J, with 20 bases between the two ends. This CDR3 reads CASSKGESVGYYNEQFF. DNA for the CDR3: TGCGCCAGCAGCAAAGGGGAAAGCGTAGGGTACTACAATGAGCAGTTCTTC.

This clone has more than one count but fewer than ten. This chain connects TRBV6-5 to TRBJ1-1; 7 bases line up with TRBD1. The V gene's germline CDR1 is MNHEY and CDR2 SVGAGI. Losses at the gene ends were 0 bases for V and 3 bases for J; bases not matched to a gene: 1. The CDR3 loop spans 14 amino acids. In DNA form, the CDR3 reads TGTGCCAGCAGTTACTCAGGGGGCCACACTGAAGCTTTCTTT. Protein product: CASSYSGGHTEAFF.

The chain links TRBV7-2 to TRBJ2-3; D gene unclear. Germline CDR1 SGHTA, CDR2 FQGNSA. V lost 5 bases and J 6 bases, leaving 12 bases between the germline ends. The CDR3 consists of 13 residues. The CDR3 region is CASSRFASDTQYF. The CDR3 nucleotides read TGTGCCAGCAGCCGATTTGCGTCGGATACGCAGTATTTT.

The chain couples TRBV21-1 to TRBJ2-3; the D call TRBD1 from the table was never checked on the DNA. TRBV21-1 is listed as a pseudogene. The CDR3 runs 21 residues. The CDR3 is CASRTGTQPETSSPSTDTQYF. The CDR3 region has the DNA TGTGCCAGCAGGACCGGGACACAACCCGAGACGAGTAGCCCCAGCACAGATACGCAGTATTTT.

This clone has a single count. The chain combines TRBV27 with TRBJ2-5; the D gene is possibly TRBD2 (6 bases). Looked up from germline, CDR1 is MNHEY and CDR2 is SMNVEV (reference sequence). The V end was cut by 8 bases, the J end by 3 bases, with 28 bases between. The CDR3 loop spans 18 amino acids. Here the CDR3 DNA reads TGTGCCAGCCCCGGAGGGCGGCACAACTTTTGGGCCGAAGAGACCCAGTACTTC. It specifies CASPGGRHNFWAEETQYF.

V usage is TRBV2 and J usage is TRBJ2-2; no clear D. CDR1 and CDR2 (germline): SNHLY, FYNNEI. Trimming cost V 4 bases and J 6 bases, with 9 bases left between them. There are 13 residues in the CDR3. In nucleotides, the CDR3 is TGTGCCAGCAGTGCCATGGTAGCCGGGGAGCTGTTTTTT. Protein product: CASSAMVAGELFF.

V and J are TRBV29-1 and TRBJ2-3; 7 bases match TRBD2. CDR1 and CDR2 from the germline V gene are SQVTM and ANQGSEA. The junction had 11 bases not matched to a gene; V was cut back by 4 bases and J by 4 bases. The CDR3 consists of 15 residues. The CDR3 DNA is TGCAGCGTTGGGGGGAGTGAGCGGGGCGCAGATACGCAGTATTTT. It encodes CSVGGSERGADTQYF.

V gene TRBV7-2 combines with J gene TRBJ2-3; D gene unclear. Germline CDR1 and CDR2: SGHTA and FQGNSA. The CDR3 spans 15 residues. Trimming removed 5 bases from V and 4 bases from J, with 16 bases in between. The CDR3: CASSPRGYFPDTQYF. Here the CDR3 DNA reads TGTGCCAGCAGCCCTAGAGGCTACTTTCCAGATACGCAGTATTTT.

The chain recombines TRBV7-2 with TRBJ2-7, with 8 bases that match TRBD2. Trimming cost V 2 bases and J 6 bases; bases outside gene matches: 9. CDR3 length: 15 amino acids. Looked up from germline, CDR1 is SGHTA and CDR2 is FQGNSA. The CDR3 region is CASSLYAGRVSEQYF. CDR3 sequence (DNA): TGTGCCAGCAGCTTATACGCCGGGAGGGTATCCGAGCAGTACTTC.

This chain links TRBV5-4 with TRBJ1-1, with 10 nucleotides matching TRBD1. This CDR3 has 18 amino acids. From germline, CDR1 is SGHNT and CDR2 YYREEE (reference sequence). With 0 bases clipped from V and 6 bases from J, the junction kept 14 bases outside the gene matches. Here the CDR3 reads CASSLAQNRRQGASEAFF. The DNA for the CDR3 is TGTGCCAGCAGCTTGGCCCAGAATAGAAGACAGGGGGCGTCTGAAGCTTTCTTT.

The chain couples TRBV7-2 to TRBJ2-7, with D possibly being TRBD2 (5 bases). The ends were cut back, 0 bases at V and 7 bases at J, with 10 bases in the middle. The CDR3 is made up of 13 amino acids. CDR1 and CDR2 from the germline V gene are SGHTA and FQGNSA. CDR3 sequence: CASSLAGAGEQYF. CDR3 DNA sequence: TGTGCCAGCAGCTTAGCGGGAGCTGGAGAGCAGTACTTC.

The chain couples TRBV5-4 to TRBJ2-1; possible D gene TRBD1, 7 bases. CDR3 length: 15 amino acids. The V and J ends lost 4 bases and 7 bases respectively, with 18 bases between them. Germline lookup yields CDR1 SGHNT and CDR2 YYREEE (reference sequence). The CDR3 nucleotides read TGTGCCAGCAGCCAGGGGGGCCACTTAGCAAATGAGCAGTTCTTC. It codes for CASSQGGHLANEQFF.

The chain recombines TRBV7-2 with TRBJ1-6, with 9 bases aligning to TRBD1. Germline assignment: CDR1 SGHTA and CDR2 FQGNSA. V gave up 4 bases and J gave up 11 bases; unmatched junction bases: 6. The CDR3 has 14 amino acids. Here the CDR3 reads CASSSDRGRAPLHF. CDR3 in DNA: TGTGCCAGCAGCTCGGACAGGGGTAGGGCACCCCTCCACTTT.

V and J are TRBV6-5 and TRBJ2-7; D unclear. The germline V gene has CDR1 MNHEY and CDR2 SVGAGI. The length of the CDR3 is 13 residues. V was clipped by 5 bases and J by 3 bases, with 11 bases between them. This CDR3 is CASSPYFGYEQYF. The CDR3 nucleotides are TGTGCCAGCAGTCCTTACTTTGGCTACGAGCAGTACTTC.

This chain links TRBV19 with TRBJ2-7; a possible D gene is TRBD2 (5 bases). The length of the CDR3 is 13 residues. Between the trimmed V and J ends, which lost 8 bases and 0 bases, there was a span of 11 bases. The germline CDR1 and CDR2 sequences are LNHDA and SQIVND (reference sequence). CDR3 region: CASGRGLSYEQYF. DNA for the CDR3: TGTGCCAGTGGGAGAGGGCTCTCCTACGAGCAGTACTTC.

The CDR3 DNA reads TGTGCCAGCAGTTACTCGAGCGGGGATGGGTATGGCTACACCTTC. Amino acid sequence: CASSYSSGDGYGYTF. The V call is TRBV6-6, the J call TRBJ1-2; D is uncertain. Trimming pared 0 bases from V and 5 bases from J, leaving 13 bases between. This CDR3 contains 15 residues. The V gene's germline CDR1 is MNHNY and CDR2 SVGAGI (reference sequence).